This TCR beta chain was identified during a study of blood T cell repertoires in COVID-19. Study in general: Material from acute and convalescent COVID-19 was sourced from the United States, Italy and Spain.

TCRdb's copy holds only in-frame clones and misses some; the assay was immunoSEQ multiplex PCR. The table shows under 300,000 clones, with around nine tenths occurring only once. Researchers sorted participants into cohorts using their self-reported clinical history. The V end was cut by 4 bases, the J end by 8 bases, with 15 bases between. This CDR3 is 14 amino acids long. The germline V gene has CDR1 SGHNT and CDR2 YYREEE (reference sequence). This receptor was identified in a woman younger than 35 who had recovered from COVID-19. The chain links TRBV5-4 to TRBJ1-4, with D possibly matching TRBD1 (5 bases). The specimen was PBMCs or T cells enriched from blood (not recorded which). The CDR3 nucleotides read TGTGCCAGCAGCCAGCAGGGTTTTGAGGAAAAACTGTTTTTT. This codes for CASSQQGFEEKLFF.